The present T cell receptor (beta chain) was sequenced within a study of blood T cell repertoires in COVID-19. For the study at large: COVID-19 samples from acute and convalescent phases originated in the United States, Italy and Spain. PBMCs, B-cell-depleted T cells, or T cells were the source of the cDNA or gDNA that made up the material.

The CDR3 contains 15 residues. Per the germline V gene, CDR1 is SGHTA and CDR2 is FQGTGA. V dropped 4 bases and J dropped 5 bases, with 14 bases sitting between them. Per the original methods: It was from reference gene primer amplification that nucleated cell counts were estimated. TCRdb's copy holds only in-frame clones and misses some; the assay was immunoSEQ multiplex PCR. The V and J calls and clone size come from that table; D and trimming were worked out from the DNA. In the table there are 300,000 to 450,000 clones, around 86% of which are singletons. The chain employs TRBV7-3 and TRBJ2-2, with D maybe TRBD2 (6 bases). The sequence was collected from a human donor in a cohort sampled during active COVID-19. The sample was peripheral blood. CDR3 DNA: TGTGCCAGCAGCTCTCTGGGCGGGGCGACCGGGGAGCTGTTTTTT. This gives the protein CASSSLGGATGELFF.